This T cell receptor beta chain originates from a study of blood T cell repertoires in COVID-19. V lost 7 bases, J lost 3 bases, and 9 bases lay in between. CDR3 length: 13 amino acids. CDR1 is SNHLY and CDR2 is FYNNEI in the germline V gene. TCRdb's copy holds only in-frame clones and misses some; the assay was immunoSEQ multiplex PCR. The sample includes 90,000 to 100,000 clones, roughly 90% of them seen just once. The chain links TRBV2 to TRBJ1-4; D is possibly TRBD1 (5 bases). This TCR was recovered from an older man with acute or convalescent COVID-19. The sample comprised peripheral blood. The CDR3 nucleotides are TGTGCCAGCAATGCCAGGGCTAATGAAAAACTGTTTTTT. Its translation: CASNARANEKLFF.